The sequence of this T cell receptor beta chain was determined in a study of T cell repertoires in ileal Crohn's disease. The V gene end was trimmed by 6 bases and the J gene end by 5 bases; junction bases not matched to a gene: 8. The length of the CDR3 is 14 residues. The germline CDR1 and CDR2 sequences are MNHEY and SVGAGI. The data were produced by immunoSEQ multiplex PCR, yet TCRdb's version contains in-frame clones alone and is incomplete. The sample lists 15,000 to 20,000 clones; 65% to 85% were seen once. This TCR was sampled from an adult with Crohn's disease. Input material: ileal tissue. V is TRBV6-5 and J is TRBJ1-1; 8 nucleotides align to TRBD1. The CDR3 DNA sequence: TGTGCCAGCAGCGCTCAGGGGGCCGGGACTGAAGCTTTCTTT. The encoded protein is CASSAQGAGTEAFF.